The 17 T cell receptor beta chains listed next were all sequenced from one sample in a study of OX40 agonist ivuxolimab in advanced cancers. Sequencing was performed with immunoSEQ multiplex PCR; in TCRdb, only in-frame clones are kept and a portion is missing. The sample has tens of thousands of clones, roughly 90% seen once. Sequenced here: CD4+ or CD8+ T cells sorted from blood, sampled in a trial of the OX40 agonist ivuxolimab. These receptors all stem from an adult with an advanced solid tumor such as melanoma, head and neck, liver or kidney cancer.

The V and J genes are TRBV7-2 and TRBJ1-5; 9 nucleotides agree with TRBD1. V was clipped by 5 bases and J by 5 bases; unmatched bases: 7. The CDR3 contains 15 residues. Germline CDR1 is SGHTA and CDR2 is FQGNSA. The CDR3 nucleotides read TGTGCCAGCAGCATCGGGACAGGGTCCTATCAGCCCCAGCATTTT. Translating it yields CASSIGTGSYQPQHF.

The CDR3 DNA reads as TGTGCCAGCAGTTTCTACAGGGGAAGTGAAGATACGCAGTATTTT. Its protein is CASSFYRGSEDTQYF. V is TRBV27 and J is TRBJ2-3, with 7 bases identical to TRBD1. Trimming removed 3 bases from V and 5 bases from J; junction bases left unmatched: 8. The CDR3 has 15 amino acids. Germline V lookup: CDR1 MNHEY, CDR2 SMNVEV (reference sequence).

The chain carries TRBV27 and TRBJ1-1; D uncertain. Germline CDR1 and CDR2: MNHEY and SMNVEV (reference sequence). The CDR3 sequence is 13 residues long. With 3 bases removed from V and 0 bases from J, the gap between germline ends came to 5 bases. CDR3 sequence (DNA): TGTGCCAGCAGTTTTTCGGTGAACACTGAAGCTTTCTTT. This translates into CASSFSVNTEAFF.

The chain combines TRBV15 with TRBJ2-6, with 12 bases lining up with TRBD1. V lost 0 bases, J lost 0 bases, and 6 bases stayed unmatched. Germline V gene sequence: CDR1 LNHNV, CDR2 YYDKDF (reference sequence). The CDR3 consists of 20 residues. CDR3 sequence (DNA): TGTGCCACCAGCAGAGATGGGACAGGGGGCACCTACTCTGGGGCCAACGTCCTGACTTTC. It yields the protein CATSRDGTGGTYSGANVLTF.

V gene TRBV28 combines with J gene TRBJ1-3, with D uncertain. Germline-derived CDR1 and CDR2 are MDHEN and SYDVKM. V lost 3 bases, J lost 2 bases, and 11 bases lay in between. The CDR3 has 15 residues. In DNA form, the CDR3 reads TGTGCCAGCAGTTTTGCTGCTGCCCCTGGAAACACCATATATTTT. Amino acids: CASSFAAAPGNTIYF.

The chain couples TRBV19 to TRBJ2-1; 7 positions match TRBD2. The CDR3 is 16 amino acids. The J segment lost 3 bases and the V segment lost 5 bases, leaving 10 bases of the junction unmatched. Germline V gene lookup returns CDR1 LNHDA and CDR2 SQIVND (reference sequence). CDR3 loop: CASSQDPGGLYNEQFF. In DNA, the CDR3 is TGTGCCAGTAGTCAAGATCCGGGAGGCCTCTACAATGAGCAGTTCTTC.

The rearrangement links TRBV9 to TRBJ2-3; no firm D call. The CDR3 has 11 residues. V shed 8 bases and J shed 0 bases, with 4 bases lying between them. Germline CDR1 SGDLS, CDR2 YYNGEE. CDR3 in amino acids: CASQSTDTQYF. CDR3 DNA sequence: TGTGCCAGTCAAAGCACAGATACGCAGTATTTT.

The chain links TRBV13 to TRBJ2-5, with 9 bases identical to TRBD2. Per germline, CDR1 PRHDT and CDR2 FYEKMQ (reference sequence). The CDR3 is made up of 14 amino acids. The J segment lost 5 bases and the V segment lost 5 bases, leaving 6 bases of the junction unmatched. The CDR3 DNA is TGTGCCAGCAGCGGTCCTAGCGGGGTGGAGACCCAGTACTTC. It is translated as CASSGPSGVETQYF.

V is TRBV28 and J is TRBJ1-1; no clear D. Germline CDR1 and CDR2: MDHEN and SYDVKM. The CDR3 runs to 12 residues. Trimming shortened V by 2 bases and J by 3 bases, and 4 bases separated the two germline ends. The CDR3 DNA reads as TGTGCCAGCAGTTTAGCGTACACTGAAGCTTTCTTT. Residues: CASSLAYTEAFF. Full variable domain (remainder filled in from reference TRBV28 and TRBJ1-1): DVKVTQSSRYLVKRTGEKVFLECVQDMDHENMFWYRQDPGLGLRLIYFSYDVKMKEKGDIPEGYSVSREKKERFSLILESASTNQTSMYLCASSLAYTEAFFGQGTRLTVV.

The genes are TRBV30 and TRBJ1-2; TRBD1 might be the D (5 bases). Trimming removed 2 bases at V and 4 bases at J, with 8 bases between. The CDR3 is 12 residues long. Germline V gene sequence: CDR1 GTSNPN, CDR2 SVGIG (reference sequence). In DNA, the CDR3 is TGTGCCTGGAGTTGGGGGATCTATGGCTACACCTTC. Translating it yields CAWSWGIYGYTF. The full variable domain, completed using reference TRBV30 and TRBJ1-2, is SQTIHQWPATLVQPVGSPLSLECTVEGTSNPNLYWYRQAAGRGLQLLFYSVGIGQISSEVPQNLSASRPQDRQFILSSKKLLLSDSGFYLCAWSWGIYGYTFGSGTRLTVV.

J is TRBJ2-3 and V is TRBV27; D ambiguous. Germline V gene data show CDR1 as MNHEY and CDR2 as SMNVEV (reference sequence). The CDR3 has 12 residues. Trimming removed 5 bases from V and 5 bases from J, with 8 bases in between. The CDR3 bases are TGTGCCAGCAGTGGACGGATAGATACGCAGTATTTT. Its protein product is CASSGRIDTQYF.

V usage is TRBV11-1 and J usage is TRBJ1-1; D is unclear. The CDR3 spans 12 residues. Trimming left V 7 bases short and J 4 bases short, with 10 bases between. Germline CDR1 is SGHAT and CDR2 is FQDESV (reference sequence). The CDR3 DNA sequence: TGTGCCAGCACCCCTGCGGGCACTGAAGCTTTCTTT. It encodes CASTPAGTEAFF.

This sequence joins TRBV5-1 and TRBJ2-2; D perhaps matches TRBD1 (5 bases). The CDR3 totals 15 residues. CDR1 and CDR2 from the germline V gene are SGHRS and YFSETQ. The germline V and J ends were trimmed by 4 bases and 3 bases, with 13 bases remaining between them. This chain's CDR3 is CASSTDSSYTGELFF. In DNA form, the CDR3 reads TGCGCCAGCAGCACCGACAGTTCTTACACCGGGGAGCTGTTTTTT.

The chain has TRBV28 and TRBJ2-7; 7 bases match TRBD1. Germline V CDR1 and CDR2: MDHEN, SYDVKM. CDR3 length: 13 amino acids. The junction had 6 bases not matched to a gene; V was cut back by 6 bases and J by 4 bases. This CDR3 reads CASRVEQGYEQYF. CDR3 DNA sequence: TGTGCCAGCAGAGTAGAACAGGGGTACGAGCAGTACTTC. Supplemented by reference TRBV28 and TRBJ2-7, the full variable domain reads DVKVTQSSRYLVKRTGEKVFLECVQDMDHENMFWYRQDPGLGLRLIYFSYDVKMKEKGDIPEGYSVSREKKERFSLILESASTNQTSMYLCASRVEQGYEQYFGPGTRLTVT.

Only a few counts were recorded for this clone. The chain employs TRBV6-6 and TRBJ2-3; D remains ambiguous. Germline CDR1 MNHNY, CDR2 SVGAGI (reference sequence). The CDR3 length is 12 residues. Trimming stripped 0 bases from V and 4 bases from J, with 2 bases between. The CDR3 nucleotides read TGTGCCAGCAGTTACTCTTCAGATACGCAGTATTTT. This translates into CASSYSSDTQYF.

This sequence joins TRBV11-2 and TRBJ2-7; D may be TRBD1 (5 bases). CDR1 is SGHAT, CDR2 FQNNGV, per germline. The V end was cut by 1 base, the J end by 6 bases, with 10 bases between. The CDR3 contains 13 residues. CDR3 region: CASSLGFRAEQYV. CDR3 sequence (DNA): TGTGCCAGCAGCTTAGGGTTCAGGGCCGAGCAGTACGTC.

The J gene is TRBJ2-7, the V gene TRBV6-5, with a tentative D call TRBD1 (5 bases). The CDR3 covers 13 residues. V lost 2 bases and J lost 4, with 9 bases in between. Germline assignment: CDR1 MNHEY and CDR2 SVGAGI. The CDR3 loop is CASSYGAGYEQYV. The CDR3 bases are TGTGCCAGCAGTTACGGGGCCGGTTACGAGCAGTACGTC.